The 7 T cell receptor beta chains below come from one sample, sequenced in a study of identifying expanded T cells in peripheral blood. The repertoire was sequenced with immunoSEQ multiplex PCR; TCRdb's copy has only in-frame clones and lacks some. The sample yields under 70,000 clones, 80% to 90% seen once. The specimen was blood. These receptors came from a person aged 18-70 years in good health.

In its sample, this clone was seen once. This rearrangement joins TRBV5-1 to TRBJ2-7, with D perhaps given as TRBD1 or TRBD2 (5 bases each). CDR1 SGHRS and CDR2 YFSETQ come from the germline V gene. Trimming shortened V by 4 bases and J by 7 bases, and 21 bases separated the two germline ends. The CDR3 consists of 15 residues. CDR3 nucleotide sequence: TGCGCCAGCAGCCAGTACCCCGACGGGGCTCGGGAGCAGTACTTC. This codes for CASSQYPDGAREQYF.

The gene calls are TRBV4-2 and TRBJ2-1; 7 nucleotides line up with TRBD2. This CDR3 contains 17 residues. Trimming at V came to 1 base and at J to 2 bases, leaving 8 bases not matched to a gene. The germline gives CDR1 LGHNA, CDR2 YNFKEQ. The CDR3 region is CASSQVAGRETYNEQFF. In nucleotides, the CDR3 is TGTGCCAGCAGCCAAGTTGCTGGGCGGGAGACCTACAATGAGCAGTTCTTC.

The V gene is TRBV5-4, the J gene TRBJ2-5; 10 bases are a match to TRBD2. The CDR3 consists of 16 residues. With V trimmed by 4 bases and J by 1 base, 7 bases remained unmatched. Germline V gives CDR1 SGHNT, CDR2 YYREEE (reference sequence). Here the CDR3 reads CASSHPSGGTQETQYF. The CDR3 region has the DNA TGTGCCAGCAGCCACCCTAGCGGGGGAACCCAAGAGACCCAGTACTTC.

The rearrangement links TRBV5-5 to TRBJ1-5; 7 nucleotides align to TRBD1. CDR3 size: 15 residues. With 0 bases clipped from V and 10 bases from J, the junction kept 10 bases outside the gene matches. Germline V gene lookup returns CDR1 SGHKS and CDR2 YYEKEE (reference sequence). The CDR3 here is CASSLARGDFGPQHF. CDR3 bases: TGTGCCAGCAGCTTGGCCAGGGGGGATTTCGGCCCCCAGCATTTT.

The rearrangement uses TRBV7-3 and TRBJ2-7, with D unresolved. CDR1 is SGHTA and CDR2 is FQGTGA in the germline V gene. V dropped 2 bases and J dropped 3 bases, with 14 bases sitting between them. This CDR3 contains 15 residues. The CDR3 region has the DNA TGTGCCAGCAGCTTACAGGTTGGGCCTGGCTACGAGCAGTACTTC. Translation gives CASSLQVGPGYEQYF.

This sequence joins TRBV6-4 and TRBJ1-1, with no clear D. The CDR3 consists of 13 residues. CDR1 is MRHNA, CDR2 SNTAGT, per germline. V shed 4 bases and J shed 2 bases, with 8 bases lying between them. CDR3 DNA: TGTGCCAGCAGTGGCTCGGACAACACTGAAGCTTTCTTT. Translating it yields CASSGSDNTEAFF.

The chain couples TRBV5-6 to TRBJ2-7; the match to TRBD2 covers 7 bases. After removal of 2 bases from V and 7 bases from J, the junction contained 9 bases not matched to a gene. From germline, CDR1 is SGHDT and CDR2 YYEEEE. This CDR3 comprises 14 residues. The CDR3 sequence is CASSFDGRVEEQYF. CDR3 bases: TGTGCCAGCAGCTTTGATGGGAGGGTAGAGGAGCAGTACTTC.